This entry lists 12 T cell receptor beta chains sequenced from one sample in a study of beta chain features in type 1 diabetes. Study-level findings and limits: A moderate, significant TCRB CDR3 shortening appeared in type 1 diabetes across four CD4+ subsets.

No antigen is known for these receptors. Since all of the isolated RNA was reverse transcribed, expressed TCRB transcripts were what got sequenced. Profiling relied on immunoSEQ multiplex PCR, and the TCRdb table lists in-frame clones only, not all of them. The sample carries approximately 160,000 clones, around 10% recorded once. Sequences were obtained from central memory CD4+ T cells from blood. The receptors here all came from a man aged 25 to 45 with type 1 diabetes.

This chain connects TRBV4-2 to TRBJ2-1; maybe TRBD1 (6 bases). CDR3 length equals 17 residues. V was pared by 0 bases and J by 1 base, with 13 bases between. Germline V lookup: CDR1 LGHNA, CDR2 YNFKEQ. Here the CDR3 reads CASSQDGGRVSYNEQFF. The CDR3 DNA reads as TGTGCCAGCAGCCAAGATGGGGGCAGGGTTTCCTACAATGAGCAGTTCTTC.

The chain joins TRBV28 to TRBJ1-2; the D is unclear. V lost 5 bases to trimming and J lost 5 bases, with 15 bases between them. CDR3 size: 14 residues. CDR1 is MDHEN and CDR2 is SYDVKM in the germline V gene. CDR3 coding DNA: TGTGCCAGCAGTCGACCATGGCCGGGGTATGGCTACACCTTC. This encodes CASSRPWPGYGYTF.

As concerns this clone: Other DNA sequences within the sample encode an identical CDR3. This chain joins TRBV29-1 and TRBJ2-3, with D possibly TRBD2 on 6 matching bases. Trimming left V 5 bases short and J 3 bases short, with 9 bases between. The CDR3 length is 12 residues. Germline CDR1 SQVTM, CDR2 ANQGSEA. In nucleotides, the CDR3 is TGCAGCGTTCTGAGCGGGACAGATACGCAGTATTTT. Its translation is CSVLSGTDTQYF.

The gene calls are TRBV20-1 and TRBJ1-1; a weak D match, TRBD1 (6 bases). The V gene's germline CDR1 is DFQATT and CDR2 SNEGSKA (reference sequence). V lost 6 bases, J lost 13 bases, and 18 bases lay in between. The CDR3 extends over 11 amino acids. CDR3 residues: CSAHDRSEDFF. The DNA of the CDR3 is TGCAGTGCACATGACAGGTCAGAGGATTTCTTT.

The J gene is TRBJ2-7, the V gene TRBV7-8; D may be TRBD2 (5 bases). CDR3 size: 14 residues. Germline-derived CDR1 and CDR2 are SGHVS and FQNEAQ. Trimming removed 2 bases at V and 4 bases at J, with 12 bases between. DNA for the CDR3: TGTGCCAGCAGCTTACTCGGAGGACGGTACGAGCAGTACTTC. It translates to CASSLLGGRYEQYF. Filled out from reference TRBV7-8 and TRBJ2-7, the complete variable domain reads GAGVSQSPRYKVAKRGQDVALRCDPISGHVSLFWYQQALGQGPEFLTYFQNEAQLDKSGLPSDRFFAERPEGSVSTLKIQRTQQEDSAVYLCASSLLGGRYEQYFGPGTRLTVT.

This clone was detected a few times. The V gene is TRBV2, the J gene TRBJ1-2, with 8 bases lining up with TRBD1. With V trimmed by 2 bases and J by 12 bases, 5 bases remained unmatched. Germline assignment: CDR1 SNHLY and CDR2 FYNNEI. The CDR3 has 12 residues. The CDR3, as DNA: TGTGCCAGCAGTGAACTACAGGGGGACCACACCTTC. It specifies CASSELQGDHTF.

About this clone itself: The sample holds other DNA sequences that translate to the same CDR3. The chain links TRBV7-9 to TRBJ2-1; a possible D gene is TRBD2 (6 bases). Germline CDR1 reads SEHNR; CDR2 reads FQNEAQ (reference sequence). The CDR3 has 15 residues. V lost 1 base, J lost 0 bases, and 7 bases lay in between. DNA for the CDR3: TGTGCCAGCAGCTTAGTTAGCGGCTCCTACAATGAGCAGTTCTTC. Translation gives CASSLVSGSYNEQFF.

The V call is TRBV5-1, the J call TRBJ1-1, with 7 positions matching TRBD1. The ends lost 4 bases at V and 4 bases at J; junction bases unmatched: 7. The CDR3 has 14 residues. Germline V gene sequence: CDR1 SGHRS, CDR2 YFSETQ. DNA for the CDR3: TGCGCCAGCAGCCTGGACAGGACGATCACTGAAGCTTTCTTT. Its protein product is CASSLDRTITEAFF. Based on the CDR3 plus reference TRBV5-1 and TRBJ1-1, the full variable domain is KAGVTQTPRYLIKTRGQQVTLSCSPISGHRSVSWYQQTPGQGLQFLFEYFSETQRNKGNFPGRFSGRQFSNSRSEMNVSTLELGDSALYLCASSLDRTITEAFFGQGTRLTVV.

This clone was seen a handful of times. The chain joins TRBV7-9 to TRBJ2-3; TRBD2 matches 12 bases. This CDR3 has 14 residues. Unmatched junction bases numbered 2, after V lost 10 bases and J lost 0 bases. From germline, CDR1 is SEHNR and CDR2 FQNEAQ (reference sequence). The CDR3 loop reads CATGTSGSTDTQYF. CDR3 coding DNA: TGTGCCACAGGGACTAGCGGGAGCACAGATACGCAGTATTTT. Using reference TRBV7-9 and TRBJ2-3 for the parts outside the CDR3, the full variable domain is DTGVSQNPRHKITKRGQNVTFRCDPISEHNRLYWYRQTLGQGPEFLTYFQNEAQLEKSRLLSDRFSAERPKGSFSTLEIQRTEQGDSAMYLCATGTSGSTDTQYFGPGTRLTVL.

This clone was counted between two and nine times. The gene calls are TRBV15 and TRBJ1-2, with D unresolved. Between the trimmed V and J ends, which lost 0 bases and 7 bases, there was a span of 3 bases. This CDR3 region has 11 residues. Germline V gene lookup returns CDR1 LNHNV and CDR2 YYDKDF (reference sequence). In nucleotides, the CDR3 is TGTGCCACCAGCAGAGAGGCTGGCTACACCTTC. Protein: CATSREAGYTF.

The chain combines TRBV7-9 with TRBJ2-7; 8 bases are shared with TRBD1. The J segment lost 5 bases and the V segment lost 0 bases, leaving 3 bases of the junction unmatched. The CDR3 has 14 amino acids. CDR1 is SEHNR, CDR2 FQNEAQ, per germline (reference sequence). The CDR3 DNA sequence: TGTGCCAGCAGCTTAGCCTCAGGGGGCAACGAGCAGTACTTC. This translates into CASSLASGGNEQYF. The full variable domain, in which reference TRBV7-9 and TRBJ2-7 provide the parts outside the CDR3, is DTGVSQNPRHKITKRGQNVTFRCDPISEHNRLYWYRQTLGQGPEFLTYFQNEAQLEKSRLLSDRFSAERPKGSFSTLEIQRTEQGDSAMYLCASSLASGGNEQYFGPGTRLTVT.

V is TRBV10-3 and J is TRBJ2-3; a possible D gene is TRBD2 (6 bases). The CDR3 is 16 residues long. V was pared by 0 bases and J by 0 bases, with 10 bases between. Germline lookup yields CDR1 ENHRY and CDR2 SYGVKD. The CDR3 reads CAISESGGLSTDTQYF. CDR3 sequence (DNA): TGTGCCATCAGTGAGTCTGGGGGACTGAGCACAGATACGCAGTATTTT.